The 4 T cell receptor beta chains presented below share a single source sample, sequenced in a study of T cell clonotyping in hematopoietic cell transplantation. Only in-frame clones appear in the TCRdb table, and some are missing; sequencing was by immunoSEQ multiplex PCR. The top ten hold nearly 0.95% of the sample, which has about 43,000 clones, around 96% seen once. The sample was peripheral blood mononuclear cells. These receptors came from a man aged 30-40 years in good health. Some clones in this sample may be carry-over from other donors' samples.

CDR3 DNA: TGCGCCAGCAGCTTGGCGCGGGGGGACTACGAGCAGTACTTC. Translated, it gives CASSLARGDYEQYF. The V and J genes are TRBV5-1 and TRBJ2-7, with TRBD2 identical over 8 bases. The CDR3 sequence is 14 residues long. V gave up 0 bases and J gave up 3 bases; unmatched junction bases: 2. Germline V gene sequence: CDR1 SGHRS, CDR2 YFSETQ. Variable domain in full (rest from reference TRBV5-1 and TRBJ2-7): KAGVTQTPRYLIKTRGQQVTLSCSPISGHRSVSWYQQTPGQGLQFLFEYFSETQRNKGNFPGRFSGRQFSNSRSEMNVSTLELGDSALYLCASSLARGDYEQYFGPGTRLTVT.

This chain connects TRBV6-5 to TRBJ2-4, with D perhaps TRBD1 (7 bases). The CDR3 loop spans 13 amino acids. Trimming removed 4 bases at V and 6 bases at J, with 10 bases between. In germline, CDR1 is MNHEY, CDR2 SVGAGI. The CDR3 coding sequence is TGTGCCAGCAGTTCCCAGGGGGGAAACATTCAGTACTTC. It codes for CASSSQGGNIQYF.

The rearrangement joins TRBV30 to TRBJ1-2; weak D call: TRBD1 (5 bases). The CDR3 runs 12 residues. Looked up from germline, CDR1 is GTSNPN and CDR2 is SVGIG (reference sequence). Between the trimmed V and J ends, which lost 2 bases and 6 bases, there was a span of 10 bases. The CDR3 loop is CAWSHDSDGYTF. Here the CDR3 DNA reads TGTGCCTGGAGTCACGACAGTGATGGCTACACCTTC.

In this sample, this clone turned up once. The chain recombines TRBV30 with TRBJ1-6; D is perhaps TRBD1 (5 bases). CDR1 GTSNPN and CDR2 SVGIG come from the germline V gene (reference sequence). Trimming pared 0 bases from V and 13 bases from J, leaving 7 bases between. This CDR3 is built from 11 residues. This chain's CDR3 is CAWSVGDPLHF. The CDR3 nucleotides read TGTGCCTGGAGTGTAGGGGACCCCCTCCACTTT.